This TCR beta chain was sequenced for a study of blood T cell repertoires in COVID-19. About the research overall: Acute and convalescent COVID-19 specimens originated in the United States, Italy and Spain. Nucleic acid was either cDNA or gDNA, and it came from T cells, B-cell-depleted T cells, or PBMCs.

With 0 bases clipped from V and 7 bases from J, the junction kept 11 bases outside the gene matches. Germline CDR1 LGHNA, CDR2 YNFKEQ. The CDR3 is 16 residues long. Original processing methods: From reference gene primer amplification, estimates of nucleated cell counts were derived. TCRdb keeps only in-frame clones here, not all; method: immunoSEQ multiplex PCR. From that table come the V and J calls and clone size; the DNA was used to work out D and trimming. The sample contains 250,000 to 300,000 clones, roughly 85% of which appear only once. The source material was peripheral blood. This clonotype originated in a woman younger than 30 with acute or convalescent COVID-19. The chain joins TRBV4-2 to TRBJ2-7; 8 bases are shared with TRBD1. Here the CDR3 DNA reads TGTGCCAGCAGCCAAGATTATCAGGGGGCCACGGGTGAGCAGTACTTC. Protein sequence: CASSQDYQGATGEQYF.